This is a list of T cell receptor beta chains from one sample in a study of T cells after somatic rescue of genetic block. Profiled with immunoSEQ multiplex PCR; TCRdb holds only in-frame clones, not every one. The sample lists around 50,000 clones, around 96% seen once, with roughly 0.074% in the top ten. Input material: peripheral blood mononuclear cells (PBMCs). All receptors come from a child under two years old. The CDR3 runs from the conserved cysteine through the conserved F or W. A D gene is named only where the DNA matches it firmly. Some rows have no size entry. The others give once, few or many, or a class for an expanded clone.

abundance	d_gene	v_gene	j_gene	CDR3nt	CDR3aa
NA	NA	TRBV11-2	TRBJ2-7	TGTGCCAGCAGCCTCATAACAGGCTCCTACGAGCAGTACTTC	CASSLITGSYEQYF
NA	NA	TRBV19	TRBJ1-4	TGTGCCAGTAGTATAGGATTCCAGGGGCCTGAAAAACTGTTTTTT	CASSIGFQGPEKLFF
NA	NA	TRBV11-1	TRBJ2-5	TGTGCCAGCAGCTTGGACCGGGACTTTGAGTACTTC	CASSLDRDFEYF
NA	TRBD2	TRBV30	TRBJ2-1	TGTGCCTGGAGTGGTATACCGGGACTAGCGGGAGAAGGTGCCTACAATGAGCAGTTCTTC	CAWSGIPGLAGEGAYNEQFF
few	TRBD2	TRBV5-1	TRBJ2-7	TGCGCCAGCAGCTTGGCTAGCGGCTACGAGCAGTACTTC	CASSLASGYEQYF
NA	NA	TRBV7-9	TRBJ1-3	TGTGCCAGCAGCCTCCTAAACACCATATATTTT	CASSLLNTIYF
once	TRBD2	TRBV30	TRBJ2-3	TGTGCCTGGACTAGCGGGAGCACAGATACGCAGTATTTT	CAWTSGSTDTQYF
NA	NA	TRBV23-1	TRBJ1-3	TGCGCCAGCAGTCAAAGGCTCGTAAACACCATATATTTT	CASSQRLVNTIYF
NA	TRBD1	TRBV9	TRBJ2-7	TGTGCCAGCAGCCCGGACAGGGACTACGAGCAGTACTTC	CASSPDRDYEQYF
NA	NA	TRBV2	TRBJ2-7	TGTGCCAGCAGACCGGGGTGGGATTCTCCCTACGAGCAGTACTTC	CASRPGWDSPYEQYF
once	TRBD2	TRBV27	TRBJ2-1	TGTGCCAGCAGTTTAGACCTAGCGGCCTACAATGAGCAGTTCTTC	CASSLDLAAYNEQFF
NA	TRBD2	TRBV5-1	TRBJ2-3	TGCGCCAGCAGCGCCACTAGCGGGAGTGTCACAGATACGCAGTATTTT	CASSATSGSVTDTQYF
NA	TRBD2	TRBV5-1	TRBJ2-1	TGCGCCAGCAGCTTAGTAGCGGGAGCGACCTACAATGAGCAGTTCTTC	CASSLVAGATYNEQFF
NA	TRBD1	TRBV29-1	TRBJ2-3	TGCAGCGTTGAGGACAGGGTAAGAGATACGCAGTATTTT	CSVEDRVRDTQYF
NA	NA	TRBV15	TRBJ1-5	TGTGCCACCAGCAGAGATGCAGGGATGGATCAGCCCCAGCATTTT	CATSRDAGMDQPQHF
NA	TRBD2	TRBV27	TRBJ2-7	TGTGCCAGCAGGACTAGCGGGAGTAACGAGCAGTACTTC	CASRTSGSNEQYF
NA	TRBD2	TRBV7-9	TRBJ2-5	TGTGCCAGCAGCCCTCGGACTAGCGGGAGGGCCCAAGAGACCCAGTACTTC	CASSPRTSGRAQETQYF
NA	NA	TRBV28	TRBJ1-2	TGTGCCAGCACCTGGACAGCTAACTATGGCTACACCTTC	CASTWTANYGYTF
NA	NA	TRBV28	TRBJ1-4	TGTGCCAGCAGTTTCAGTAATGAAAAACTGTTTTTT	CASSFSNEKLFF
NA	NA	TRBV4-1	TRBJ2-1	TGCGCCAGCAGCCAAGACGGCGGAGGAGGGAATGAGCAGTTCTTC	CASSQDGGGGNEQFF
NA	NA	TRBV5-4	TRBJ2-7	TGTGCCAGCAGTACAGGGGGGGCCTACGAGCAGTACTTC	CASSTGGAYEQYF
NA	TRBD2	TRBV4-2	TRBJ2-3	TGTGCCAGCAGCCAAGAGGTGCTAGCGGGGATCACAGATACGCAGTATTTT	CASSQEVLAGITDTQYF
NA	TRBD2	TRBV13	TRBJ2-2	TGTGCCAGCAGCCTAGGAACTAGCGGGAGAGGGACCGGGGAGCTGTTTTTT	CASSLGTSGRGTGELFF
NA	NA	TRBV28	TRBJ2-3	TGTGCCAGCAGTGAGACCGGACTGTATCATACGCAGTATTTT	CASSETGLYHTQYF
NA	TRBD1	TRBV5-6	TRBJ1-2	TGTGCCAGCAGCTCGACAGGGGGCTACACCTTC	CASSSTGGYTF
NA	NA	TRBV9	TRBJ1-3	TGTGCCAGCAGCTCTAGCTCTGGAAACACCATATATTTT	CASSSSSGNTIYF
NA	TRBD2	TRBV11-2	TRBJ2-7	TGTGCCAGCAGCTCCGGATATTCTAGCGGGAGGGTTGGGCAGTACTTC	CASSSGYSSGRVGQYF
NA	NA	TRBV30	TRBJ1-2	TGTGCCTGGACAGGTTTCTATGGCTACACCTTC	CAWTGFYGYTF
NA	NA	TRBV7-9	TRBJ1-4	TGTGCCAGCAGCTTGGGGGCAACTAATGAAAAACTGTTTTTT	CASSLGATNEKLFF
NA	NA	TRBV2	TRBJ2-7	TGTGCCAGCAGTGAAGCGGTACGAGATTACGAGCAGTACTTC	CASSEAVRDYEQYF
once	TRBD2	TRBV5-5	TRBJ2-4	TGTGCCAGCAGCCAGGGGACTAGCGGGAAAGCCAAAAACATTCAGTACTTC	CASSQGTSGKAKNIQYF
NA	TRBD2	TRBV27	TRBJ2-1	TGTGCCAGCAGTTTACTAGCGGGAGGGCCAAATGAGCAGTTCTTC	CASSLLAGGPNEQFF
NA	NA	TRBV15	TRBJ1-5	TGTGCCACCAGCAAAACTCATGCCGGGACAAGACAGCCCCAGCATTTT	CATSKTHAGTRQPQHF
NA	TRBD1	TRBV11-2	TRBJ1-6	TGTGCCAGCAGCCCCCGGACAGGTTCACCCCTCCACTTT	CASSPRTGSPLHF
NA	NA	TRBV5-6	TRBJ2-7	TGTGCCAGCAGCTTGGGGGTCCCCTACGAGCAGTACTTC	CASSLGVPYEQYF
NA	TRBD1	TRBV5-4	TRBJ2-7	TGTGCCAGCAGCAGACACAGGGGTCTCATAGAGCAGTACTTC	CASSRHRGLIEQYF
NA	TRBD1	TRBV6-6	TRBJ1-4	TGTGCCGGCCGGGACAGCCCTAATGAAAAACTGTTTTTT	CAGRDSPNEKLFF
NA	TRBD1	TRBV4-2	TRBJ1-3	TGTGCCAGCAGCCAAGATAAGGGTGGCCAGGGGGCTGGAAACACCATATATTTT	CASSQDKGGQGAGNTIYF
NA	TRBD1	TRBV7-2	TRBJ2-5	TGTGCCAGCAGTCCTGGACAGGGGGAGACCCAGTACTTC	CASSPGQGETQYF
NA	NA	TRBV6-6	TRBJ1-1	TGTGCCAGCGGGGGAAACACTGAAGCTTTCTTT	CASGGNTEAFF
NA	NA	TRBV19	TRBJ2-7	TGTGCCAGTAGTATAAGTGGAGCTTCCTACGAGCAGTACTTC	CASSISGASYEQYF
once	NA	TRBV19	TRBJ2-7	TGTGCCAGTAGTCACTCCTACGAGCAGTACTTC	CASSHSYEQYF
NA	TRBD1	TRBV9	TRBJ2-4	TGTGCCAGCAGCGGACAGGGAAACATTCAGTACTTC	CASSGQGNIQYF
NA	NA	TRBV4-1	TRBJ1-1	TGCGCCAGCAGCCAAGTATCTAGAGATAAAGCTTTCTTT	CASSQVSRDKAFF
NA	TRBD2	TRBV13	TRBJ2-3	TGTGCCAGCAGCTCTTGGACTAGCAAAGATACGCAGTATTTT	CASSSWTSKDTQYF
NA	NA	TRBV27	TRBJ1-5	TGTGCCAGCAGTTTAGGGGGAAGTCAGCCCCAGCATTTT	CASSLGGSQPQHF
NA	TRBD2	TRBV9	TRBJ2-7	TGTGCCAGCAGCCCCTCACGAGCGGGAGCGTCAGAGCAGTACTTC	CASSPSRAGASEQYF
NA	TRBD2	TRBV4-3	TRBJ2-7	TGCGCCAGCAGCCAAGATTTTGGACTAGCCTACGAGCAGTACTTC	CASSQDFGLAYEQYF
NA	NA	TRBV6-1	TRBJ2-7	TGTGCCAGCAGTGAAGCCGGACTACACTTC	CASSEAGLHF
NA	NA	TRBV4-1	TRBJ1-4	TGCGCCAGCAGCCAAGATACAGAGGGTGGTTATGAAAAACTGTTTTTT	CASSQDTEGGYEKLFF
few	NA	TRBV5-4	TRBJ2-7	TGTGCCAGCAGCTTGGTCTACGAGCAGTACTTC	CASSLVYEQYF